This note documents a single T cell receptor beta chain sequence. It was version v3.0 of the immunoSEQ assay that was run at survey level. It was 40,000-50,000 T-cell genomes per sample that sequencing targeted. Repertoires were generated with immunoSEQ multiplex PCR, while TCRdb's copy carries only in-frame clones and drops some. Altogether approximately 12,000 clones are present, roughly 82% being singletons, with the ten largest covering roughly 20%. The data stem from a study of long-term antiretroviral therapy in people with HIV. CDR1 is GTSNPN, CDR2 SVGIG, per germline (reference sequence). Trimming took 5 bases from V and 0 from J; bases not matched to a gene: 3. The CDR3 has 14 amino acids.

J is TRBJ2-3 and V is TRBV30; 9 bases map to TRBD2. This sample comprised unsorted PBMCs, obtained just over 8 years after starting antiretroviral therapy. The origin of this receptor is a man aged 45-65 years with HIV. The CDR3 spells CAWALAGSTDTQYF. CDR3 nucleotide sequence: TGTGCCTGGGCCCTAGCGGGGAGCACAGATACGCAGTATTTT.